The 16 T cell receptor beta chains given below trace back to one sample, sequenced in a study of T cell repertoires in cytomegalovirus infection. TCRdb re-called the reads with MiXCR, one entry per CDR3 protein. The table lists about half a million distinct CDR3 sequences, under 55% of them singletons. Their target antigens are unknown. The source material was cultured PBMCs, sampled from culture after CMV antigen stimulation. The receptors come from a human donor in good health (CMV status not recorded). Some clones in this sample may be carry-over from other donors' samples.

V usage is TRBV20-1 and J usage is TRBJ2-1, with D perhaps matching TRBD1 or TRBD2 (6 bases each). The CDR3 sequence is 15 residues long. The germline V and J ends were trimmed by 5 bases and 0 bases, with 14 bases remaining between them. Germline V CDR1 and CDR2: DFQATT, SNEGSKA (reference sequence). CDR3 bases: TGCAGTGCTTCGGGGGCCCCTAGCTCCTACAATGAGCAGTTCTTC. Translated, it gives CSASGAPSSYNEQFF.

This clonotype was recorded once. The CDR3 protein is CASSYNIGVGFMGEQYF. The CDR3, as DNA: TGTGCCAGCAGCTATAATATCGGTGTCGGGTTTATGGGCGAGCAGTACTTC. The chain couples TRBV7-9 to TRBJ2-7; D unclear. Trimming removed 4 bases from V and 6 bases from J, with 25 bases in between. The CDR3 loop spans 17 amino acids. CDR1 and CDR2 from the germline V gene are SEHNR and FQNEAQ (reference sequence).

This clonotype was seen more than once but under ten times. The chain couples TRBV7-2 to TRBJ2-5, with 7 bases matching TRBD2. Germline V gene lookup returns CDR1 SGHTA and CDR2 FQGNSA. This CDR3 is built from 15 residues. J lost 4 bases, V lost 7 bases, and 12 bases had no gene match. CDR3 protein: CASTGGRELRETQYF. The CDR3, as DNA: TGTGCCAGCACTGGAGGGCGGGAGTTGAGAGAGACCCAGTACTTC. The full variable domain, rest sourced from reference TRBV7-2 and TRBJ2-5, is GAGVSQSPSNKVTEKGKDVELRCDPISGHTALYWYRQSLGQGLEFLIYFQGNSAPDKSGLPSDRFSAERTGGSVSTLTIQRTQQEDSAVYLCASTGGRELRETQYFGPGTRLLVL.

This chain uses TRBV12-3 or TRBV12-4 with TRBJ1-4, with 11 bases fitting TRBD1. CDR3 length: 17 amino acids. V trimming: 4 bases; J trimming: 3 bases; junction bases outside the gene matches: 7. Here the CDR3 DNA reads TGTGCCAGCAGTTGGGACAGGGGGTTGGGAGCTAATGAAAAACTGTTTTTT. This gives the protein CASSWDRGLGANEKLFF.

The rearrangement links TRBV27 to TRBJ1-6; D unresolved. V lost 6 bases to trimming and J lost 7 bases, with 25 bases between them. CDR1 and CDR2 (germline): MNHEY, SMNVEV (reference sequence). The length of the CDR3 is 18 residues. CDR3 sequence reads: CASSTYAPAGYANSPLHF. The DNA of the CDR3 is TGTGCCAGCAGCACCTATGCCCCGGCCGGATACGCAAATTCACCCCTCCACTTT.

The V and J genes are TRBV19 and TRBJ1-1, with 9 positions matching TRBD1. The CDR3 consists of 14 residues. Losses at the gene ends were 6 bases for V and 6 bases for J; bases not matched to a gene: 8. CDR1 and CDR2 from the germline V gene are LNHDA and SQIVND (reference sequence). DNA for the CDR3: TGTGCCAGTAGCACGTGGGACAGGGATCCTGAAGCTTTCTTT. Its protein is CASSTWDRDPEAFF.

The V and J genes are TRBV7-6 and TRBJ2-7; no reliable D call. The V end was cut by 8 bases, the J end by 5 bases, with 22 bases between. The germline CDR1 and CDR2 sequences are SGHVS and FNYEAQ. This CDR3 is 15 amino acids long. CDR3 coding DNA: TGTGCCAGCGTTCCGGCGGCCGGTAGGCTCGACGAGCAGTACTTC. As protein: CASVPAAGRLDEQYF.

This clonotype was observed many times. The genes are TRBV7-2 and TRBJ2-7, with TRBD2 as a possible D gene (5 bases). Trimming shortened V by 2 bases and J by 0 bases, and 14 bases separated the two germline ends. The V gene's germline CDR1 is SGHTA and CDR2 FQGNSA. The length of the CDR3 is 16 residues. The CDR3 nucleotides are TGTGCCAGCAGCTTAAGGGCTTGGCGGGCCTCCTACGAGCAGTACTTC. This gives the protein CASSLRAWRASYEQYF.

This clonotype turned up a few times. The V and J genes are TRBV12-3 or TRBV12-4 and TRBJ2-1; no definite D call. Between the trimmed V and J ends, which lost 6 bases and 2 bases, there was a span of 8 bases. The CDR3 is 13 residues long. CDR3 coding DNA: TGTGCCAGCAGCCCACCCGCCTACAATGAGCAGTTCTTC. Amino acid sequence: CASSPPAYNEQFF.

The chain has TRBV12-3 or TRBV12-4 and TRBJ1-2; 7 nucleotides line up with TRBD1. The CDR3 is 17 residues long. V dropped 3 bases and J dropped 0; count of bases not matched to a gene: 10. CDR3 sequence reads: CASSFPAGQSANYGYTF. The CDR3 bases are TGTGCCAGCAGTTTCCCCGCGGGACAGAGTGCTAACTATGGCTACACCTTC.

V and J are TRBV27 and TRBJ2-1; TRBD2 matches 13 bases. Losses at the gene ends were 3 bases for V and 6 bases for J; bases not matched to a gene: 8. The CDR3 covers 17 residues. Germline V gene lookup returns CDR1 MNHEY and CDR2 SMNVEV (reference sequence). The CDR3 DNA reads TGTGCCAGCAGTTTCACAACTAGCGGGAGGGCAGCCAATGAGCAGTTCTTC. As protein: CASSFTTSGRAANEQFF.

This clonotype has a handful of counts. The rearrangement joins TRBV20-1 to TRBJ1-1, with D hard to call. This CDR3 contains 11 residues. Trimming pared 7 bases from V and 4 bases from J, leaving 10 bases between. From germline, CDR1 is DFQATT and CDR2 SNEGSKA (reference sequence). CDR3 DNA sequence: TGCAGTGTTTCGGGTGCCACTGAAGCTTTCTTT. As protein: CSVSGATEAFF.

This clonotype was counted between two and nine times. The chain recombines TRBV28 with TRBJ2-3; D may correspond to TRBD1 or TRBD2 (6 bases each). Trimming removed 5 bases at V and 0 bases at J, with 15 bases between. The length of the CDR3 is 16 residues. Germline assignment: CDR1 MDHEN and CDR2 SYDVKM. This CDR3 reads CASSPGGEGSTDTQYF. DNA of the CDR3: TGTGCCAGCAGTCCCGGGGGCGAGGGAAGCACAGATACGCAGTATTTT. The whole variable domain, filled in from reference TRBV28 and TRBJ2-3, reads DVKVTQSSRYLVKRTGEKVFLECVQDMDHENMFWYRQDPGLGLRLIYFSYDVKMKEKGDIPEGYSVSREKKERFSLILESASTNQTSMYLCASSPGGEGSTDTQYFGPGTRLTVL.

This clonotype was counted only a few times. The chain carries TRBV7-2 and TRBJ1-2; the D is unclear. This CDR3 is built from 14 residues. Trimming cost V 1 base and J 6 bases, with 12 bases left between them. The germline V gene encodes CDR1 SGHTA and CDR2 FQGNSA. The CDR3 nucleotides are TGTGCCAGCAGCTTAGGTGTGGGTCTCGATGGCTACACCTTC. The encoded protein is CASSLGVGLDGYTF.

This clonotype was observed a handful of times. This rearrangement joins TRBV7-8 to TRBJ2-3; D assignment may be TRBD1 or TRBD2 (5 bases each). Per germline, CDR1 SGHVS and CDR2 FQNEAQ. CDR3 length: 13 residues. Trimming took 8 bases from V and 3 from J, leaving 12 bases between them. The CDR3 is CASLRGGTDTQYF. In nucleotides, the CDR3 is TGTGCCAGCCTAAGGGGCGGGACAGATACGCAGTATTTT.

Only a few counts were recorded for this clonotype. The rearrangement links TRBV20-1 to TRBJ2-5; TRBD2 might be the D (7 bases). The ends were cut back, 5 bases at V and 4 bases at J, with 11 bases in the middle. The CDR3 extends over 12 amino acids. CDR1 and CDR2 from the germline V gene are DFQATT and SNEGSKA (reference sequence). CDR3 amino acids: CSARGAGETQYF. The CDR3 DNA sequence: TGCAGTGCTCGGGGGGCGGGAGAGACCCAGTACTTC.